This passage covers 9 T cell receptor beta chains from one sample sequenced in a study of beta chain features in type 1 diabetes. The investigators reverse transcribed all of the isolated RNA, so they sequenced expressed TCRB transcripts. The protocol was immunoSEQ multiplex PCR, while the TCRdb copy is restricted to in-frame clones and leaves out a portion. The sample holds about 340,000 clones, approximately 8.2% seen once. Source material: central memory CD4+ T cells from blood. These receptors were collected from a young woman in good health.

This sequence joins TRBV6-5 and TRBJ2-4; D is uncertain. V lost 5 bases, J lost 5 bases, and 16 bases lay in between. The germline V gene has CDR1 MNHEY and CDR2 SVGAGI. CDR3 length equals 15 residues. The CDR3 region is CASSPDWSRQNIQYF. Written as DNA, the CDR3 is TGTGCCAGCAGTCCAGATTGGAGTAGGCAAAACATTCAGTACTTC.

This clone was observed a single time. The chain combines TRBV2 with TRBJ1-5; 9 bases map to TRBD1. The germline gives CDR1 SNHLY, CDR2 FYNNEI. V was pared by 8 bases and J by 5 bases, with 4 bases of the junction left unmatched. The CDR3 is made up of 13 amino acids. The DNA of the CDR3 is TGTGCCAGCGGCGGACAGGGGCATCAGCCCCAGCATTTT. Translated: CASGGQGHQPQHF.

This clone was detected only a few times. This chain connects TRBV5-4 to TRBJ2-7; D remains ambiguous. Trimming cost V 4 bases and J 2 bases, with 13 bases left between them. The CDR3 spans 14 residues. CDR1 and CDR2 from the germline V gene are SGHNT and YYREEE (reference sequence). The CDR3 loop reads CASSPQGGTYEQYF. CDR3 in DNA: TGTGCCAGCAGCCCTCAAGGTGGTACCTACGAGCAGTACTTC.

This clone occurred a few times. CDR3 in DNA: TGTGCCAGCAGATCTCAGGGGTTGGGGCAGTACTTC. Its translation: CASRSQGLGQYF. The rearrangement joins TRBV27 to TRBJ2-7, with D possibly being TRBD1 (6 bases). Between the trimmed V and J ends, which lost 6 bases and 9 bases, there was a span of 15 bases. The CDR3 totals 12 residues. The germline V gene encodes CDR1 MNHEY and CDR2 SMNVEV (reference sequence).

The rearrangement links TRBV5-6 to TRBJ2-3; D gene uncertain. This CDR3 region has 17 residues. Looked up from germline, CDR1 is SGHDT and CDR2 is YYEEEE. Trimming removed 4 bases from V and 3 bases from J, with 21 bases in between. The CDR3 DNA follows: TGTGCCAGCAGCCCGCTGAGTAGTCCCCTGGGGACAGATACGCAGTATTTT. This gives the protein CASSPLSSPLGTDTQYF. The variable domain in full, with the rest retrieved from reference TRBV5-6 and TRBJ2-3, is DAGVTQSPTHLIKTRGQQVTLRCSPKSGHDTVSWYQQALGQGPQFIFQYYEEEERQRGNFPDRFSGHQFPNYSSELNVNALLLGDSALYLCASSPLSSPLGTDTQYFGPGTRLTVL.

A few counts support this clone. This chain links TRBV6-5 with TRBJ2-7; 8 bases are a match to TRBD1. The CDR3 is 15 amino acids. Germline V lookup: CDR1 MNHEY, CDR2 SVGAGI. V gave up 5 bases and J gave up 1 base; unmatched junction bases: 7. The DNA for the CDR3 is TGTGCCAGCAGTAAAACAGGGGGGATATCCTACGAGCAGTACTTC. It is translated as CASSKTGGISYEQYF.

This chain links TRBV29-1 with TRBJ2-1, with TRBD2 as a possible D gene (5 bases). Germline values: CDR1 SQVTM, CDR2 ANQGSEA. Trimming took off 6 bases at V and 5 bases at J, with 14 bases between the two ends. This CDR3 has 13 residues. This CDR3 reads CSVVRIANNEQFF. CDR3 DNA: TGCAGCGTCGTTCGAATAGCGAACAATGAGCAGTTCTTC.

A few counts support this clone. The rearrangement joins TRBV7-3 to TRBJ2-3; 10 nucleotides match TRBD1. The CDR3 has 15 amino acids. J lost 4 bases, V lost 3 bases, and 4 bases had no gene match. CDR1 and CDR2 (germline): SGHTA, FQGTGA. The DNA for the CDR3 is TGTGCCAGCAGCTTTCGGACAGGGGGATCAGATACGCAGTATTTT. Translation: CASSFRTGGSDTQYF. The full variable domain, rest sourced from reference TRBV7-3 and TRBJ2-3, is GAGVSQTPSNKVTEKGKYVELRCDPISGHTALYWYRQSLGQGPEFLIYFQGTGAADDSGLPNDRFFAVRPEGSVSTLKIQRTERGDSAVYLCASSFRTGGSDTQYFGPGTRLTVL.

There are a few counts of this clone. This chain connects TRBV7-2 to TRBJ1-5, with no clear D. V was clipped by 2 bases and J by 9 bases, with 14 bases between them. CDR3 size: 14 residues. Germline assignment: CDR1 SGHTA and CDR2 FQGNSA. The CDR3 here is CASSLSSSLLPQHF. The CDR3 DNA follows: TGTGCCAGCAGCTTAAGTAGTTCTCTGTTGCCCCAGCATTTT.